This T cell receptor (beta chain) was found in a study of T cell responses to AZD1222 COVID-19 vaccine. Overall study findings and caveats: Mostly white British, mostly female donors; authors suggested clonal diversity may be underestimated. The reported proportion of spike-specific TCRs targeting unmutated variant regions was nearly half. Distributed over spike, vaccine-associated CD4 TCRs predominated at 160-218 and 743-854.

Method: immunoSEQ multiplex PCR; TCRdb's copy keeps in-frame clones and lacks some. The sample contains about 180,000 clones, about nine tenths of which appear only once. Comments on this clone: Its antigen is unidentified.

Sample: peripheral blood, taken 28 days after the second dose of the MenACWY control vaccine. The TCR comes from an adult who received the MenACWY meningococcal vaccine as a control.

The CDR3 sequence: CASKTGSGFENIQYF. The CDR3 DNA reads TGTGCCAGCAAAACGGGAAGTGGTTTCGAAAACATTCAGTACTTC. The V and J genes are TRBV2 and TRBJ2-4; D perhaps matches TRBD2 (5 bases). CDR1 and CDR2 (germline): SNHLY, FYNNEI. Trimming took 7 bases from V and 5 from J, leaving 18 bases between them. The CDR3 length is 15 residues. Full variable domain (rest looked up from reference TRBV2 and TRBJ2-4): EPEVTQTPSHQVTQMGQEVILRCVPISNHLYFYWYRQILGQKVEFLVSFYNNEISEKSEIFDDQFSVERPDGSNFTLKIRSTKLEDSAMYFCASKTGSGFENIQYFGAGTRLSVL.